Below, 17 T cell receptor beta chains from the same sample are listed, as sequenced in a study of cytomegalovirus exposure and HLA in healthy donors. 13 Jbeta primers and 60 Vbeta primers were used for the PCR. This table comes from immunoSEQ multiplex PCR, and its TCRdb copy is limited to in-frame clones, with some not included. The profile shows approximately 180,000 clones, 9.5% to 15% of them singletons. Sequenced material: PBMCs. Source of these receptors: a man aged 45 to 65 in good health and CMV-seropositive.

The rearrangement links TRBV9 to TRBJ2-2; 7 nucleotides match TRBD1. Germline CDR1 reads SGDLS; CDR2 reads YYNGEE. CDR3 length: 15 residues. Losses at the gene ends were 0 bases for V and 6 bases for J; bases not matched to a gene: 5. This CDR3 reads CASSVVEGAPGELFF. The DNA for the CDR3 is TGTGCCAGCAGCGTAGTTGAGGGGGCCCCCGGGGAGCTGTTTTTT.

V is TRBV7-2 and J is TRBJ2-3, with 13 nucleotides matching TRBD2. The CDR3 sequence is 16 residues long. The ends lost 4 bases at V and 1 base at J; junction bases unmatched: 2. Looked up from germline, CDR1 is SGHTA and CDR2 is FQGNSA. As DNA, the CDR3 is TGTGCCAGCAGCTCAGGGACTAGCGGGGGCACAGATACGCAGTATTTT. Translation gives CASSSGTSGGTDTQYF.

This clone was seen more than once but under ten times. The chain combines TRBV27 with TRBJ2-1, with D unresolved. Trimming shortened V by 0 bases and J by 4 bases, and 13 bases separated the two germline ends. The CDR3 loop spans 16 amino acids. Germline CDR1 reads MNHEY; CDR2 reads SMNVEV (reference sequence). The CDR3 region is CASSLSAPPTYNEQFF. The CDR3 DNA follows: TGTGCCAGCAGTTTATCTGCTCCTCCGACTTACAATGAGCAGTTCTTC.

This clone has only a few counts. The chain recombines TRBV5-6 with TRBJ2-7, with D perhaps TRBD1 (5 bases). This CDR3 spans 14 amino acids. CDR1 and CDR2 (germline): SGHDT, YYEEEE. Trimming shortened V by 1 base and J by 0 bases, and 8 bases separated the two germline ends. CDR3 bases: TGTGCCAGCAGCTTGAGGGGCGGCTCCTACGAGCAGTACGTC. This encodes CASSLRGGSYEQYV.

A few counts support this clone. The chain is built from TRBV7-8 and TRBJ1-2, with D perhaps matching TRBD1 (6 bases). The germline V gene encodes CDR1 SGHVS and CDR2 FQNEAQ. The CDR3 runs 13 residues. The V gene lost 1 base and the J gene lost 14 bases, with 17 bases spanning the gap. The CDR3 spells CASSLDYRDPSTF. The CDR3 region has the DNA TGTGCCAGCAGCTTAGACTACAGGGACCCGAGTACCTTC.

Only a few counts were recorded for this clone. The chain carries TRBV5-1 and TRBJ2-2; 8 nucleotides line up with TRBD1. Germline loops: CDR1 SGHRS, CDR2 YFSETQ. Trimming cost V 4 bases and J 4 bases; bases outside gene matches: 6. This CDR3 is built from 15 residues. The CDR3 nucleotides read TGCGCCAGCAGCAGAGGACAGGGAACCACCGGGGAGCTGTTTTTT. It specifies CASSRGQGTTGELFF.

This clone occurred a few times. The chain recombines TRBV5-5 with TRBJ1-5; possible D gene TRBD1, 6 bases. Germline-derived CDR1 and CDR2 are SGHKS and YYEKEE (reference sequence). V lost 4 bases and J lost 6, with 14 bases in between. CDR3 length equals 14 residues. DNA for the CDR3: TGTGCCAGCAGCCACGGGGGGGCACGTCAGCCCCAGCATTTT. This encodes CASSHGGARQPQHF.

In this sample, this clone turned up a few times. At the DNA level, this CDR3 is encoded by other sequences in the same sample as well. The CDR3 loop is CASSLGGHLNTEAFF. The CDR3 DNA reads as TGCGCCAGCAGCTTGGGCGGACACCTGAACACTGAAGCTTTCTTT. The chain carries TRBV5-1 and TRBJ1-1; D is perhaps TRBD1 (5 bases). This CDR3 is built from 15 residues. V lost 0 bases and J 0 bases, leaving 9 bases between the germline ends. The germline CDR1 and CDR2 sequences are SGHRS and YFSETQ. The whole variable domain, filled in from reference TRBV5-1 and TRBJ1-1, reads KAGVTQTPRYLIKTRGQQVTLSCSPISGHRSVSWYQQTPGQGLQFLFEYFSETQRNKGNFPGRFSGRQFSNSRSEMNVSTLELGDSALYLCASSLGGHLNTEAFFGQGTRLTVV.

The J gene is TRBJ2-5, the V gene TRBV4-3, with 10 bases aligning to TRBD2. The germline V gene has CDR1 LGHNA and CDR2 YSLEER. This CDR3 has 18 residues. The J segment lost 5 bases and the V segment lost 1 base, leaving 13 bases of the junction unmatched. CDR3 loop: CASSQGPSGGAMGETQYF. The CDR3 DNA is TGCGCCAGCAGCCAAGGGCCTAGCGGGGGAGCTATGGGGGAGACCCAGTACTTC.

CDR3 amino acids: CASSPPVRRKTEAFF. The DNA for the CDR3 is TGTGCCAGCTCACCACCTGTCAGGAGGAAGACTGAAGCTTTCTTT. V and J are TRBV18 and TRBJ1-1; D not certain. V lost 0 bases and J lost 5, with 13 bases in between. Germline V CDR1 and CDR2: KGHSH, LQKENI. The CDR3 runs 15 residues. Supplemented by reference TRBV18 and TRBJ1-1, the full variable domain reads NAGVMQNPRHLVRRRGQEARLRCSPMKGHSHVYWYRQLPEEGLKFMVYLQKENIIDESGMPKERFSAEFPKEGPSILRIQQVVRGDSAAYFCASSPPVRRKTEAFFGQGTRLTVV.

The chain combines TRBV2 with TRBJ2-2; 8 nucleotides match TRBD1. V gave up 7 bases and J gave up 6 bases; unmatched junction bases: 4. CDR3 length: 13 amino acids. Germline CDR1 reads SNHLY; CDR2 reads FYNNEI. As DNA, the CDR3 is TGTGCCAGCACCCGGACAGGGCCCGGGGAGCTGTTTTTT. Protein product: CASTRTGPGELFF.

The chain employs TRBV7-2 and TRBJ1-5; TRBD1 is a possible D gene (5 bases). V was shortened by 3 bases and J by 1 base, with 19 bases between the two germline ends. The CDR3 contains 18 residues. CDR1 and CDR2 (germline): SGHTA, FQGNSA. CDR3 amino acids: CASSLGHPGGGSNQPQHF. As DNA, the CDR3 is TGTGCCAGCAGCTTGGGCCACCCCGGGGGGGGGAGCAATCAGCCCCAGCATTTT.

The V and J genes are TRBV6-5 and TRBJ2-5, with a weak D call TRBD1 (5 bases). The V gene lost 0 bases and the J gene lost 1 base, with 9 bases spanning the gap. Germline lookup yields CDR1 MNHEY and CDR2 SVGAGI. The CDR3 runs 15 residues. The CDR3 nucleotides read TGTGCCAGCAGTTACTCACCAGGGTTCCAAGAGACCCAGTACTTC. It translates to CASSYSPGFQETQYF.

This clone turned up a few times. The chain joins TRBV29-1 to TRBJ2-7; D call uncertain. Germline V lookup: CDR1 SQVTM, CDR2 ANQGSEA. The V end was cut by 3 bases, the J end by 5 bases, with 11 bases between. The CDR3 is 12 amino acids. CDR3 loop: CSVDVGSHEQYF. The CDR3, as DNA: TGCAGCGTTGATGTTGGTAGCCACGAGCAGTACTTC.

There are a few counts of this clone. This chain joins TRBV5-6 and TRBJ2-7; 8 nucleotides align to TRBD1. Losses at the gene ends were 5 bases for V and 6 bases for J; bases not matched to a gene: 7. Germline V gene data show CDR1 as SGHDT and CDR2 as YYEEEE. This CDR3 has 13 amino acids. The CDR3 coding sequence is TGTGCCAGCAGACAGGGGGGCCTCTCCGAGCAGTACTTC. Its protein product is CASRQGGLSEQYF.

This clone has only a few counts. The chain combines TRBV7-9 with TRBJ2-5; TRBD2 is a possible D gene (6 bases). The CDR3 is 16 residues long. CDR1 is SEHNR and CDR2 is FQNEAQ in the germline V gene (reference sequence). The V gene lost 5 bases and the J gene lost 4 bases, with 20 bases spanning the gap. The CDR3 spells CASSPTRGGSIETQYF. Here the CDR3 DNA reads TGTGCCAGCAGCCCAACCAGAGGAGGGTCGATAGAGACCCAGTACTTC.

This clone was seen more than once but under ten times. This rearrangement joins TRBV2 to TRBJ2-2; D gene ambiguous. The germline V gene has CDR1 SNHLY and CDR2 FYNNEI. Trimming shortened V by 11 bases and J by 4 bases, and 11 bases separated the two germline ends. The CDR3 spans 12 residues. The CDR3 DNA sequence: TGTGCCGGCGGCCGGATCACCGGGGAGCTGTTTTTT. This gives the protein CAGGRITGELFF.